This T cell receptor beta chain comes out of a study of T cell repertoires in cytomegalovirus infection. Study conclusions and caveats: The ex vivo response was dominated by HLA-C-restricted CMV-specific TCR beta clonotypes.

The length of the CDR3 is 13 residues. Trimming at V came to 5 bases and at J to 4 bases, leaving 4 bases not matched to a gene. Germline V gene lookup returns CDR1 DFQATT and CDR2 SNEGSKA (reference sequence). This clonotype was counted only a few times. What it binds is not known. TCRdb processed the reads anew with MiXCR; each CDR3 protein has one entry. The sample records about 490,000 distinct CDR3 sequences, about a quarter being singletons. The TCR sequence derives from a human donor in good health (CMV status not recorded). Some clones in this sample may be carry-over from other donors' samples. Sequences were obtained from PBMCs. The chain employs TRBV20-1 and TRBJ2-7, with 11 bases aligning to TRBD2. CDR3 DNA sequence: TGCAGTGCTCTGACTAGCGGGACTTACGAGCAGTACTTC. This translates into CSALTSGTYEQYF.